Listed below are T cell receptor beta chains from one sample, sequenced in a study of identical twins. From the 5' RACE reads, TCRdb called clonotypes with MiXCR, one entry per CDR3 protein. The sample yields some 1,600,000 distinct CDR3 sequences, under 35% seen once. What was sequenced was cord blood. Receptors were obtained from a newborn girl in good health. Each CDR3 is given with its conserved first and last residue. The D gene is left open where the match is weak. Some rows have no size entry. The others give once, few or many, or a class for an expanded clone.

CDR3 protein,CDR3 DNA,J gene,D gene,clone size,CDR3 length,V gene
CATSGLRANYGYTF,TGTGCCACCAGCGGGCTCAGGGCTAACTATGGCTACACCTTC,TRBJ1-2,NA,NA,14,TRBV15
CASSPSGSYETQYF,TGCGCCAGCAGCCCCAGCGGGAGTTATGAGACCCAGTACTTC,TRBJ2-5,TRBD2,NA,14,TRBV4-1
CASSLAWSSYGYTF,TGTGCCAGCAGTTTAGCGTGGAGCAGTTATGGCTACACCTTC,TRBJ1-2,NA,NA,14,TRBV12-3/TRBV12-4
CASSYMREPYNEQYF,TGTGCCAGCAGTTACATGCGGGAGCCCTACAATGAGCAGTACTTC,TRBJ2-7,TRBD2,once,15,TRBV6-5
CATSRAPERQETQYF,TGTGCCACCAGCAGAGCCCCGGAGAGACAAGAGACCCAGTACTTC,TRBJ2-5,NA,NA,15,TRBV15
CSATWLNTNTGELFF,TGCAGTGCGACGTGGCTAAACACAAACACCGGGGAGCTGTTTTTT,TRBJ2-2,NA,NA,15,TRBV20-1
CSAPFIRDRVWGNEKLFF,TGCAGTGCCCCCTTCATCCGGGACAGGGTATGGGGAAATGAAAAACTGTTTTTT,TRBJ1-4,TRBD1,NA,18,TRBV20-1
CASTRDTSNQPQHF,TGTGCCAGTACCAGGGACACTAGCAATCAGCCCCAGCATTTT,TRBJ1-5,NA,NA,14,TRBV19
CASAVGRGHQPQHF,TGTGCCAGCGCTGTGGGCAGGGGGCATCAGCCCCAGCATTTT,TRBJ1-5,TRBD1,few,14,TRBV28
CASSLAGKSNTEAFF,TGTGCCAGCAGCTTAGCCGGCAAGTCGAACACTGAAGCTTTCTTT,TRBJ1-1,NA,few,15,TRBV11-2
CAINREGSPLHF,TGTGCCATCAACAGGGAGGGTTCACCCCTCCACTTT,TRBJ1-6,NA,NA,12,TRBV10-3
CASSDLSGVDIQYF,TGTGCCAGCAGCGACCTTAGCGGGGTGGACATTCAGTACTTC,TRBJ2-4,TRBD2,NA,14,TRBV25-1
CASSEGDSEKLFF,TGCGCCAGCAGCGAAGGGGACAGTGAAAAACTGTTTTTT,TRBJ1-4,TRBD1,NA,13,TRBV5-1
CASSQSGTLTEQYF,TGTGCCAGCAGCCAATCGGGGACCTTGACCGAGCAGTACTTC,TRBJ2-7,NA,many,14,TRBV4-2
CASSQGDSFYNEQYF,TGTGCCAGCAGCCAAGGGGACAGTTTCTACAATGAGCAGTACTTC,TRBJ2-7,TRBD1,few,15,TRBV4-2
CASRHRTNPYEQYF,TGTGCCAGCAGGCACAGAACTAATCCCTACGAGCAGTACTTC,TRBJ2-7,NA,few,14,TRBV27
CASSLGRASGFTDEQFF,TGTGCCAGCAGCTTAGGTCGGGCTAGCGGCTTTACGGATGAGCAGTTCTTC,TRBJ2-1,TRBD2,few,17,TRBV11-2
CASSFASTGAYEQYF,TGTGCCAGCAGCTTTGCTTCGACAGGGGCCTACGAGCAGTACTTC,TRBJ2-7,TRBD1,few,15,TRBV7-9
CAISRVGNYGYTF,TGTGCCATCAGTCGGGTGGGGAACTATGGCTACACCTTC,TRBJ1-2,NA,few,13,TRBV10-3
CATSDLRLGTCRNEKLFF,TGTGCCACCAGTGATTTACGGCTGGGGACATGCAGAAATGAAAAACTGTTTTTT,TRBJ1-4,NA,few,18,TRBV24-1
CASSPSGGLNYGYTF,TGTGCCAGCAGCCCCTCGGGAGGCCTTAACTATGGCTACACCTTC,TRBJ1-2,NA,few,15,TRBV7-9
CASSLLAETSSYEQYF,TGCGCCAGCAGCCTCTTAGCGGAGACGAGCTCCTACGAGCAGTACTTC,TRBJ2-7,NA,NA,16,TRBV5-1
CATSWGGSMNTEAFF,TGTGCCACCAGCTGGGGGGGGAGCATGAACACTGAAGCTTTCTTT,TRBJ1-1,NA,NA,15,TRBV15
CASSYWGTGVMNTEAFF,TGTGCCAGCAGTTACTGGGGGACAGGGGTAATGAACACTGAAGCTTTCTTT,TRBJ1-1,TRBD1,few,17,TRBV6-5
CASSSSGSTRDTQYF,TGCGCCAGCAGCTCTAGCGGGAGCACGAGGGATACGCAGTATTTT,TRBJ2-3,TRBD2,NA,15,TRBV5-1
CASSELGASYNEQFF,TGTGCCAGCAGTGAATTGGGTGCTTCCTACAATGAGCAGTTCTTC,TRBJ2-1,NA,NA,15,TRBV2
CASSQQGGIAEAFF,TGTGCCAGTAGTCAACAGGGGGGGATTGCTGAAGCTTTCTTT,TRBJ1-1,TRBD1,few,14,TRBV14
CASSVNSGIHNEQYF,TGTGCCAGCAGTGTAAATAGCGGGATTCACAATGAGCAGTACTTC,TRBJ2-5,TRBD2,NA,15,TRBV9
CASSQSRNGPYEQYF,TGTGCCAGCAGCCAATCAAGAAACGGGCCCTACGAGCAGTACTTC,TRBJ2-7,NA,NA,15,TRBV3-1
CSASARETQYF,TGCAGTGCTAGTGCGCGAGAGACCCAGTACTTC,TRBJ2-5,NA,few,11,TRBV20-1
CSARQNNEKLFF,TGCAGTGCTAGACAAAATAATGAAAAACTGTTTTTT,TRBJ1-4,NA,NA,12,TRBV20-1
CASSMKREGYEQFF,TGTGCCAGTAGTATGAAGCGGGAGGGATATGAGCAGTTCTTC,TRBJ2-1,TRBD2,few,14,TRBV19
CASSCEPVRTGDNSPLHF,TGTGCCAGCAGTTGTGAGCCCGTAAGGACAGGGGATAATTCACCCCTCCACTTT,TRBJ1-6,TRBD1,few,18,TRBV6-2/TRBV6-3
CSARDFQGLAGVNIQYF,TGCAGTGCTAGAGACTTTCAGGGACTAGCGGGAGTTAACATTCAGTACTTC,TRBJ2-4,TRBD2,NA,17,TRBV20-1
CASSFPRDRGRNEQFF,TGTGCCAGCAGTTTTCCCCGGGACAGGGGAAGAAATGAGCAGTTCTTC,TRBJ2-1,TRBD1,NA,16,TRBV28
CASSQVSGSNYGYTF,TGTGCCAGCAGCCAAGTATCAGGTTCCAACTATGGCTACACCTTC,TRBJ1-2,NA,many,15,TRBV4-2
CSVGPTGGYEQYF,TGCAGCGTTGGGCCCACAGGGGGCTACGAGCAGTACTTC,TRBJ2-7,TRBD1,NA,13,TRBV29-1
CASSGLAGWETQYF,TGTGCCAGCTCGGGACTAGCCGGGTGGGAGACCCAGTACTTC,TRBJ2-5,TRBD2,few,14,TRBV9
CASSEEGGARGPQHF,TGTGCCAGCAGTGAAGAGGGCGGAGCGAGAGGGCCCCAGCATTTT,TRBJ1-5,NA,few,15,TRBV2
CSARDSWGKGTYEQYF,TGCAGTGCTAGAGATTCTTGGGGGAAGGGTACGTACGAGCAGTACTTC,TRBJ2-7,NA,NA,16,TRBV20-1
CASSIESGQNSPLHF,TGTGCCAGTAGTATCGAGTCGGGACAAAATTCACCCCTCCACTTT,TRBJ1-6,NA,NA,15,TRBV19
CASSPNRGIEQGTDTQYF,TGTGCCAGCAGCCCGAACAGGGGAATCGAGCAGGGCACAGATACGCAGTATTTT,TRBJ2-3,TRBD1,few,18,TRBV4-2
CASRLRDTGNEQFF,TGTGCCAGCAGACTCCGGGACACGGGGAATGAGCAGTTCTTC,TRBJ2-1,NA,few,14,TRBV4-2
CASSLVFGGLNEKLFF,TGTGCCAGCAGCTTGGTGTTCGGGGGCCTCAATGAAAAACTGTTTTTT,TRBJ1-4,NA,NA,16,TRBV5-8
CASSQGLGAYNEQFF,TGTGCCAGCAGCCAAGGGCTAGGGGCCTACAATGAGCAGTTCTTC,TRBJ2-1,NA,few,15,TRBV3-1
CASRYRVPRTSGANVLTF,TGTGCCAGCAGATACAGGGTGCCTCGGACTTCTGGGGCCAACGTCCTGACTTTC,TRBJ2-6,NA,few,18,TRBV6-2/TRBV6-3
CASSLQSGTGAYGYTF,TGTGCCAGCAGCTTACAATCGGGAACGGGGGCCTATGGCTACACCTTC,TRBJ1-2,NA,few,16,TRBV7-2
CASSYSSLRGETQYF,TGTGCCAGCAGTTACTCCAGCCTGAGGGGAGAGACCCAGTACTTC,TRBJ2-5,NA,few,15,TRBV6-5
CASSPPGPEAFF,TGTGCCAGCAGTCCCCCGGGGCCTGAAGCTTTCTTT,TRBJ1-1,NA,few,12,TRBV6-6
CASSLALTRDRGQGYTF,TGTGCCAGCAGTTTAGCCTTAACCCGGGACAGGGGGCAGGGCTACACCTTC,TRBJ1-2,TRBD1,NA,17,TRBV12-3/TRBV12-4
CASSLASGFSYGQFF,TGCGCCAGCAGCCTTGCTAGCGGGTTCTCCTACGGGCAGTTCTTC,TRBJ2-1,TRBD2,once,15,TRBV4-1
CASSQASGTDTQYF,TGTGCCAGCAGCCAAGCTAGCGGCACAGATACGCAGTATTTT,TRBJ2-3,NA,many,14,TRBV3-1
CASSLDPGGNTEAFF,TGTGCCAGCAGCTTGGATCCCGGGGGAAACACTGAAGCTTTCTTT,TRBJ1-1,NA,NA,15,TRBV11-2
CASSSRTSGVYNEQFF,TGCGCCAGCAGCTCAAGGACTAGCGGGGTTTACAATGAGCAGTTCTTC,TRBJ2-1,TRBD2,many,16,TRBV5-1